Each of the 15 T cell receptor beta chains below was sequenced from the same sample in a study of blood T cell repertoires in COVID-19 (dated by TCRdb to the early 2020s). The library was prepared using the immunoSEQ multiplex PCR assay. TCRdb holds this immuneACCESS table with in-frame rearrangements only. Some clones are missing; in checked studies, unresolved V genes explain under half, and the rest has no known cause. Present in this sample are hundreds of thousands of clones, 80% to 90% of which were seen just once. The ten largest account for 2% to 3% of the sample. The specimen sequenced was PBMCs or T cells enriched from blood (not recorded which). The source of these receptors is a woman aged 18 to 35 who had recovered from COVID-19.

The chain uses TRBV19 and TRBJ1-1, with 9 bases that match TRBD1. The CDR3 sequence is 11 residues long. Looked up from germline, CDR1 is LNHDA and CDR2 is SQIVND (reference sequence). Trimming cost V 10 bases and J 8 bases; bases outside gene matches: 5. CDR3 sequence reads: CATNGQGEAFF. In nucleotides, the CDR3 is TGTGCCACTAATGGACAGGGGGAAGCTTTCTTT.

V and J are TRBV11-2 and TRBJ2-5; no clear D. V was cut by 3 bases and J by 1 base, with 6 bases left in between. The CDR3 sequence is 13 residues long. CDR1 is SGHAT, CDR2 FQNNGV, per germline. CDR3: CASSLRIQETQYF. The CDR3 DNA reads TGTGCCAGCAGCTTGCGGATCCAAGAGACCCAGTACTTC.

This sequence joins TRBV13 and TRBJ1-2, with D unclear. Germline V CDR1 and CDR2: PRHDT, FYEKMQ (reference sequence). V lost 5 bases, J lost 6 bases, and 19 bases lay in between. The CDR3 contains 15 residues. CDR3 nucleotides: TGTGCCAGCAGCCAATCAGTCACGGAGTCGCATGGCTACACCTTC. It translates to CASSQSVTESHGYTF.

V usage is TRBV2 and J usage is TRBJ1-2, with a tentative D call TRBD1 (6 bases). This CDR3 has 12 amino acids. CDR1 and CDR2 (germline): SNHLY, FYNNEI. With 5 bases removed from V and 5 bases from J, the gap between germline ends came to 9 bases. The CDR3 DNA reads TGTGCCAGCAGTTCCCAGGGGTATGGCTACACCTTC. Its protein product is CASSSQGYGYTF.

The rearrangement links TRBV4-1 to TRBJ1-1; no definite D call. The V and J ends lost 0 bases and 0 bases respectively, with 14 bases between them. The germline V gene encodes CDR1 MGHRA and CDR2 YSYEKL. The CDR3 consists of 17 residues. The CDR3 nucleotides read TGCGCCAGCAGCCAAGATTTCTTGAGGGAATTGAACACTGAAGCTTTCTTT. Translating gives CASSQDFLRELNTEAFF.

The chain is built from TRBV29-1 and TRBJ1-2; TRBD1 is a possible D gene (5 bases). The CDR3 spans 13 residues. Between the trimmed V and J ends, which lost 4 bases and 6 bases, there was a span of 15 bases. Germline lookup yields CDR1 SQVTM and CDR2 ANQGSEA. The CDR3 DNA sequence: TGCAGCGTTGTACGTGGGCAGGGAAATGGCTACACCTTC. Protein: CSVVRGQGNGYTF.

This clone was observed once. CDR3 in amino acids: CASTKRKLARSTEAFF. CDR3 DNA: TGTGCCAGCACCAAGAGGAAGCTAGCCAGGAGCACTGAAGCTTTCTTT. This chain uses TRBV5-8 with TRBJ1-1; D is unclear. CDR3 length: 16 amino acids. The V end was cut by 6 bases, the J end by 4 bases, with 22 bases between. In germline, CDR1 is SGHTS, CDR2 YDEGEE.

The chain couples TRBV28 to TRBJ1-1; tentatively, D is TRBD1 (6 bases). Trimming removed 3 bases from V and 7 bases from J, with 9 bases in between. Looked up from germline, CDR1 is MDHEN and CDR2 is SYDVKM. The CDR3 spans 12 residues. The chain's CDR3 is CASSLWTVEAFF. For the CDR3, the DNA is TGTGCCAGCAGTTTGTGGACAGTTGAAGCTTTCTTT.

This chain links TRBV6-5 with TRBJ2-1; D gene uncertain. Per germline, CDR1 MNHEY and CDR2 SVGAGI. The CDR3 has 13 amino acids. V was pared by 3 bases and J by 3 bases, with 6 bases between. The CDR3 DNA sequence: TGTGCCAGCAGTTATGAGCGCTACAATGAGCAGTTCTTC. This encodes CASSYERYNEQFF.

The V gene is TRBV7-9, the J gene TRBJ2-2, with a tentative D call TRBD1 (6 bases). CDR1 SEHNR and CDR2 FQNEAQ come from the germline V gene (reference sequence). V lost 5 bases and J lost 7, with 14 bases in between. CDR3 length equals 14 residues. The DNA for the CDR3 is TGTGCCAGCAGCATACAGGGCGACGGCGGGGAGCTGTTTTTT. Amino acid sequence: CASSIQGDGGELFF.

The chain joins TRBV28 to TRBJ2-5, with D perhaps TRBD1 (5 bases). CDR1 is MDHEN and CDR2 is SYDVKM in the germline V gene. Trimming pared 7 bases from V and 3 bases from J, leaving 12 bases between. CDR3 length: 13 residues. CDR3 nucleotides: TGTGCCAGCACTGAAGGCAGGGAAGAGACCCAGTACTTC. This codes for CASTEGREETQYF.

CDR3 in DNA: TGCAGCGGACGACAGGGGATGAACACTGAAGCTTTCTTT. Residues: CSGRQGMNTEAFF. The genes are TRBV29-1 and TRBJ1-1, with 8 bases aligning to TRBD1. The germline CDR1 and CDR2 sequences are SQVTM and ANQGSEA. CDR3 size: 13 residues. V lost 7 bases to trimming and J lost 0 bases; unmatched junction nucleotides: 4.

The chain uses TRBV6-5 and TRBJ1-2; 7 bases fit TRBD1. J was trimmed by 6 bases and V by 8 bases; bases with no gene match: 15. This CDR3 contains 15 residues. Germline loops: CDR1 MNHEY, CDR2 SVGAGI. The CDR3 region is CASHGTANQADGYTF. CDR3 bases: TGTGCCAGCCACGGGACAGCTAACCAGGCGGATGGCTACACCTTC.

The chain joins TRBV19 to TRBJ1-5; D gene uncertain. In germline, CDR1 is LNHDA, CDR2 SQIVND (reference sequence). V shed 0 bases and J shed 7 bases, with 13 bases lying between them. The CDR3 totals 15 residues. Here the CDR3 reads CASSIDPTTRQPQHF. Here the CDR3 DNA reads TGTGCCAGTAGTATAGATCCCACTACGCGACAGCCCCAGCATTTT.

This clone was seen only once. The chain is built from TRBV2 and TRBJ1-5; TRBD1 is a possible D gene (6 bases). This CDR3 contains 13 residues. V was cut by 4 bases and J by 4 bases, with 8 bases left in between. CDR1 is SNHLY, CDR2 FYNNEI, per germline. CDR3 region: CASSADRNQPQHF. The CDR3 DNA sequence: TGTGCCAGCAGTGCCGACAGGAATCAGCCCCAGCATTTT.